This section outlines one TCR beta chain sequence together with its context. This specimen comes from a study of blood T cell repertoires in COVID-19. How the authors handled the data: From reference gene primer amplification, estimates of nucleated cell counts were derived. The repertoire was sequenced with immunoSEQ multiplex PCR; TCRdb's copy has only in-frame clones and lacks some. Clonal size and the V and J genes are those of that table, whereas D and trimming came from the DNA. The profile shows 200,000 to 250,000 clones, 88% of them singletons. Two negative PCRs, clearance, or symptom resolution were required of recovered Cohort 3 donors. Trimming stripped 5 bases from V and 2 bases from J, with 7 bases between. CDR3 length: 12 amino acids. Germline V gives CDR1 MNHNY, CDR2 SVGAGI (reference sequence).

This sequence originates from a woman aged 25 to 45 who had recovered from COVID-19. The material sequenced was PBMCs or T cells enriched from blood (not recorded which). The chain carries TRBV6-6 and TRBJ2-7; unclear D gene. The CDR3 nucleotides read TGTGCCAGCAGTCAAGAGACCTACGAGCAGTACTTC. This sequence encodes CASSQETYEQYF.